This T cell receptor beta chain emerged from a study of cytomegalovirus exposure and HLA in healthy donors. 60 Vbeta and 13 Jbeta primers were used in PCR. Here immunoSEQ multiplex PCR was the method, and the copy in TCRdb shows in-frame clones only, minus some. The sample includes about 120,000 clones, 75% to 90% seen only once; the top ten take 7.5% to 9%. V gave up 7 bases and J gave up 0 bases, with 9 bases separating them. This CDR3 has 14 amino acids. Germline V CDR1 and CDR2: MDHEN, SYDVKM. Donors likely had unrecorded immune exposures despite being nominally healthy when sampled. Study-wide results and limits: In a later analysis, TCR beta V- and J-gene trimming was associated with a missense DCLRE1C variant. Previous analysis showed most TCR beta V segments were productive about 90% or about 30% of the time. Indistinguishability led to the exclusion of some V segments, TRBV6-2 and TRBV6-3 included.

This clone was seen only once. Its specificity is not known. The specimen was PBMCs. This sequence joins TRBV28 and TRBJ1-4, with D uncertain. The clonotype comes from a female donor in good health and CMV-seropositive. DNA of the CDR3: TGTGCCAGCAATTCGGGGACAACTAATGAAAAACTGTTTTTT. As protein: CASNSGTTNEKLFF.